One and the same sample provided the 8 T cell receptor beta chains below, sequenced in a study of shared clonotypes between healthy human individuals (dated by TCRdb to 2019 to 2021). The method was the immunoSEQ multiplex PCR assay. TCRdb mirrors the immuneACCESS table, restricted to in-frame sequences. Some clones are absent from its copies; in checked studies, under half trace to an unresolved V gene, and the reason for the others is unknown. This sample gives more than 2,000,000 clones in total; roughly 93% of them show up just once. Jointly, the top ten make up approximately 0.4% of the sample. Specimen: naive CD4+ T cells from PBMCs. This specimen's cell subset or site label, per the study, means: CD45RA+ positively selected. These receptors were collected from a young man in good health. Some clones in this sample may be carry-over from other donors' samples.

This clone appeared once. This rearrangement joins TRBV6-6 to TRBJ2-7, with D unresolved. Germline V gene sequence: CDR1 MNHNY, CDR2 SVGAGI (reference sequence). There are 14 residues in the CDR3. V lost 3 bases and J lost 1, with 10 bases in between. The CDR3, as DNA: TGTGCCAGCAGTTATACGCGAGTATCCTACGAGCAGTACTTC. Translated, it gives CASSYTRVSYEQYF.

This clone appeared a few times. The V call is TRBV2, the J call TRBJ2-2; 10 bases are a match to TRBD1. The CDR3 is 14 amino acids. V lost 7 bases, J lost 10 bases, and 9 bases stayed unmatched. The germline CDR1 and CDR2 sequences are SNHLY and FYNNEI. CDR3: CASNRDRGSEELFF. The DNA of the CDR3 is TGTGCCAGCAATAGGGACAGGGGTTCAGAGGAGCTGTTTTTT.

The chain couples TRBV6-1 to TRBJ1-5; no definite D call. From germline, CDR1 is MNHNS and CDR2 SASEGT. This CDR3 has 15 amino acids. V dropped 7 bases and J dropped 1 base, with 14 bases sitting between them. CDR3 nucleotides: TGTGCCAGCAAGGCAATGGGTGGGAGCAATCAGCCCCAGCATTTT. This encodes CASKAMGGSNQPQHF.

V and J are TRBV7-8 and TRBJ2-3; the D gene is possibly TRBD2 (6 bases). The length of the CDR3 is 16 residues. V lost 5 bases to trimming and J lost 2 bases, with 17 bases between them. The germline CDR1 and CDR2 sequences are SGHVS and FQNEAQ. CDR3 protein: CASSARWGLNTDTQYF. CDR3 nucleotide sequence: TGTGCCAGCAGCGCCCGGTGGGGACTTAACACAGATACGCAGTATTTT.

DNA for the CDR3: TGTGCCAGCAGCTCACAGGGAAGTGGTAGCAATCAGCCCCAGCATTTT. Its protein product is CASSSQGSGSNQPQHF. The chain employs TRBV5-5 and TRBJ1-5; perhaps TRBD1 as D (6 bases). Trimming took 3 bases from V and 0 from J, leaving 13 bases between them. The length of the CDR3 is 16 residues. The germline gives CDR1 SGHKS, CDR2 YYEKEE (reference sequence).

DNA of the CDR3: TGCGCCAGCAGCCAAGATTCAAGGGACTTTTCTGGAAACACCATATATTTT. Amino acids: CASSQDSRDFSGNTIYF. This rearrangement joins TRBV4-1 to TRBJ1-3, with D possibly TRBD1 on 5 matching bases. Trimming pared 0 bases from V and 1 base from J, leaving 13 bases between. Germline V gene lookup returns CDR1 MGHRA and CDR2 YSYEKL. CDR3 size: 17 residues.

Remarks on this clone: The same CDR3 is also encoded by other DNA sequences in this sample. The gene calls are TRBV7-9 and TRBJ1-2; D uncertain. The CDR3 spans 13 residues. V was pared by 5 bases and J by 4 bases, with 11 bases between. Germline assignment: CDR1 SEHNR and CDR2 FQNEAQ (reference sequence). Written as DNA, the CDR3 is TGTGCCAGCAGCCCGGACGCAGGCTATGGCTACACCTTC. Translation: CASSPDAGYGYTF.

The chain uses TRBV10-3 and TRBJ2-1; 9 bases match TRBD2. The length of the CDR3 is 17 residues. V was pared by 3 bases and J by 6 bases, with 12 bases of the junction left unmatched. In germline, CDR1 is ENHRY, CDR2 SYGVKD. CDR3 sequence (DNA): TGTGCCATCAGTGAAATAGCACCGGGACTAGCTCGCAATGAGCAGTTCTTC. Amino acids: CAISEIAPGLARNEQFF.